The rows below give T cell receptor beta chains drawn from one sample of a study of identical twins. TCRdb redid the calling of the 5' RACE reads with MiXCR, one entry per CDR3 protein. The sample shows approximately 690,000 distinct CDR3 sequences, roughly 6% of them seen only once. The material sequenced was naive T cells sorted from blood. The receptor set was obtained from a man aged 18 to 30 in good health. Each CDR3 is given with its conserved first and last residue. D genes are given only for firm matches. Some rows have no size entry. The others give once, few or many, or a class for an expanded clone.

clone_size d_call j_call v_call cdr3_aa cdr3_nt
NA TRBD2 TRBJ2-2 TRBV24-1 CATSDLQRTSGLANTGELFF TGTGCCACCAGTGATTTGCAGAGGACTAGCGGGCTCGCGAACACCGGGGAGCTGTTTTTT
few TRBD1 TRBJ2-1 TRBV4-2 CASSQPGQGAHEQFF TGTGCCAGCAGCCAACCGGGACAGGGGGCCCATGAGCAGTTCTTC
many NA TRBJ2-7 TRBV10-3 CAISPTAYEQYF TGTGCCATCAGCCCGACAGCTTACGAGCAGTACTTC
NA NA TRBJ2-7 TRBV24-1 CATSDPDGNLYEQYF TGTGCCACCAGTGACCCGGACGGAAACCTCTACGAGCAGTACTTC
many TRBD1 TRBJ2-3 TRBV5-1 CASSSQGISFSTDTQYF TGCGCCAGCAGCTCACAGGGGATCTCTTTTAGCACAGATACGCAGTATTTT
few TRBD2 TRBJ2-2 TRBV6-5 CASSYSPLAKNTGELVF TGTGCCAGCAGTTACTCCCCACTAGCGAAGAACACCGGGGAGCTGGTTTTT
many NA TRBJ2-3 TRBV12-3/TRBV12-4 CASGTRETDTQYF TGTGCCAGCGGGACCAGGGAGACAGATACGCAGTATTTT
few NA TRBJ2-6 TRBV6-1 CASSPPRGHGANVLTF TGTGCCAGCAGTCCTCCCCGGGGGCATGGGGCCAACGTCCTGACTTTC
many TRBD2 TRBJ2-1 TRBV29-1 CSVEKGLAGAREQFF TGCAGCGTTGAAAAGGGACTAGCGGGAGCGAGGGAGCAGTTCTTC
few TRBD1 TRBJ2-5 TRBV5-5 CASSLGDSKETQYF TGTGCCAGCAGCTTGGGGGACAGTAAAGAGACCCAGTACTTC
few NA TRBJ2-1 TRBV9 CASSPRGRASYNEQFF TGTGCCAGCAGCCCCCGGGGCAGGGCTTCCTACAATGAGCAGTTCTTC
many NA TRBJ2-4 TRBV28 CASSPLKGKNIQYF TGTGCCAGCAGCCCCCTGAAGGGCAAAAACATTCAGTACTTC
few NA TRBJ2-3 TRBV12-3/TRBV12-4 CASSIQGGGSTDTQYF TGTGCCAGCAGTATCCAGGGAGGCGGAAGCACAGATACGCAGTATTTT
few TRBD2 TRBJ2-1 TRBV2 CASSESTSGYNEQFF TGTGCCAGCAGTGAATCGACTAGCGGCTACAATGAGCAGTTCTTC
many TRBD1 TRBJ1-2 TRBV6-2/TRBV6-3 CASSYRAASYGTVTNYGYTF TGTGCCAGCAGTTACAGGGCCGCTTCCTATGGGACAGTCACTAACTATGGCTACACCTTC
many NA TRBJ2-7 TRBV5-6 CASSQTSYEQYF TGTGCCAGCAGCCAAACCTCTTACGAGCAGTACTTC
NA TRBD2 TRBJ2-3 TRBV7-8 CASSLLLAGDPDTQYF TGTGCCAGCAGCTTATTACTAGCGGGAGACCCAGATACGCAGTATTTT
many TRBD2 TRBJ2-7 TRBV20-1 CSQTSGSYEQYF TGCAGCCAGACTAGCGGATCTTACGAGCAGTACTTC
NA NA TRBJ1-5 TRBV12-3/TRBV12-4 CASRPGTPQNQPQHF TGTGCCAGCAGGCCCGGGACACCCCAAAATCAGCCCCAGCATTTT
NA TRBD2 TRBJ2-3 TRBV7-9 CASSYVAGGGVTDTQYF TGTGCCAGCAGCTACGTAGCGGGAGGTGGAGTCACAGATACGCAGTATTTT
many NA TRBJ2-2 TRBV15 CATSRVLTGELFF TGTGCCACCAGCAGAGTCCTGACCGGGGAGCTGTTTTTT